The clone carrying this TCR beta chain appeared a few times. What it recognizes is unknown. The sample belongs to a study of T cell repertoires in cytomegalovirus infection. Study context: Recently identified HLA-C-restricted CMV epitopes and well-studied HLA-B-restricted CMV epitopes were used by the study.

TCRdb called the reads again in MiXCR, with one record for every CDR3 protein. The table shows some 940,000 distinct CDR3 sequences, with less than 40% occurring only once. The origin of this receptor is a human donor in good health (CMV status not recorded). Some clones in this sample may be carry-over from other donors' samples. The sample was cultured CD8+ T cells from PBMCs, taken from culture after CMV antigen stimulation.

CDR3 amino acids: CASSENSVETQYF. CDR3 nucleotide sequence: TGTGCCAGCAGCGAGAACTCGGTGGAGACCCAGTACTTC. The chain links TRBV7-9 to TRBJ2-5; D is unclear. The germline V gene encodes CDR1 SEHNR and CDR2 FQNEAQ (reference sequence). CDR3 length: 13 residues. V shed 5 bases and J shed 5 bases, with 12 bases lying between them.